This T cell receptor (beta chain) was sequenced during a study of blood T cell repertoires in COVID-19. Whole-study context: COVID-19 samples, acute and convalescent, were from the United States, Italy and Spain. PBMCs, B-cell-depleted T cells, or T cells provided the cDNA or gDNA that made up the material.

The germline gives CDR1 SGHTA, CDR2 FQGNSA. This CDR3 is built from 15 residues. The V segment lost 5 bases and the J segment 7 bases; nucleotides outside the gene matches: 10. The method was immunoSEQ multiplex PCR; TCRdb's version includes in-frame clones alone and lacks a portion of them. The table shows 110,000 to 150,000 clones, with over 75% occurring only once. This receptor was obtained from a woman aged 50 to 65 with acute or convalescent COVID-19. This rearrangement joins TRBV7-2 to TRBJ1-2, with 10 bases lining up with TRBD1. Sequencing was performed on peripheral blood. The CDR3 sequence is CASSPGTGALGGYTF. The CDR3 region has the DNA TGTGCCAGCAGCCCCGGGACAGGGGCCCTCGGTGGCTACACCTTC.